Listed here are 14 T cell receptor beta chains from one sample, sequenced in a study of blood T cell repertoires in COVID-19. Profiled with immunoSEQ multiplex PCR; TCRdb holds only in-frame clones, not every one. The sample records about 55,000 clones, 65% to 90% being singletons. The sequenced material came from peripheral blood. All receptors come from a human donor in a cohort sampled during active COVID-19.

As for this clone: Other DNA sequences from this sample encode an identical CDR3 as well. The chain has TRBV18 and TRBJ1-2, with TRBD1 matching over 10 bases. Germline assignment: CDR1 KGHSH and CDR2 LQKENI. The CDR3 is 14 amino acids. V lost 6 bases to trimming and J lost 3 bases; unmatched junction nucleotides: 4. The CDR3 reads CASSPTGGDYGYTF. The CDR3 region has the DNA TGTGCCAGCTCCCCGACAGGGGGCGACTATGGCTACACCTTC.

The V call is TRBV15, the J call TRBJ1-1; no definite D call. V was pared by 5 bases and J by 0 bases, with 13 bases between. The CDR3 has 15 residues. Germline V gene sequence: CDR1 LNHNV, CDR2 YYDKDF (reference sequence). This CDR3 is CATSADSYMNTEAFF. DNA of the CDR3: TGTGCCACCAGCGCTGACTCCTATATGAACACTGAAGCTTTCTTT.

This chain uses TRBV5-1 with TRBJ2-1; D is unresolved. Trimming took off 0 bases at V and 4 bases at J, with 14 bases between the two ends. The CDR3 runs 16 residues. CDR1 and CDR2 from the germline V gene are SGHRS and YFSETQ. CDR3 bases: TGCGCCAGCAGCTTGGGAGGCGCCACTTCTTACAATGAGCAGTTCTTC. As protein: CASSLGGATSYNEQFF.

V and J are TRBV6-6 and TRBJ1-5, with 10 bases matching TRBD1. V lost 6 bases and J lost 7; bases outside the gene matches: 12. Germline V gene lookup returns CDR1 MNHNY and CDR2 SVGAGI (reference sequence). The CDR3 totals 16 residues. CDR3 loop: CASSPSLGQGNQPQHF. The CDR3 bases are TGTGCCAGCAGCCCATCTTTGGGACAGGGGAACCAGCCCCAGCATTTT.

This chain uses TRBV11-2 with TRBJ1-6, with 9 bases that match TRBD1. Trimming removed 5 bases from V and 6 bases from J; junction bases left unmatched: 5. The CDR3 contains 15 residues. Germline lookup yields CDR1 SGHAT and CDR2 FQNNGV. The CDR3 spells CASSGDREGNSPLHF. The CDR3 DNA is TGTGCCAGCAGCGGGGACAGGGAGGGTAATTCACCCCTCCACTTT.

This clone was observed a few times. The chain is built from TRBV19 and TRBJ2-1; possibly TRBD2 for D (6 bases). This CDR3 is built from 15 residues. Per germline, CDR1 LNHDA and CDR2 SQIVND (reference sequence). The V gene lost 3 bases and the J gene lost 6 bases, with 15 bases spanning the gap. The CDR3 loop is CASSILGQGGNEQFF. CDR3 bases: TGTGCCAGTAGTATCCTAGGTCAGGGAGGCAATGAGCAGTTCTTC.

V usage is TRBV4-2 and J usage is TRBJ2-1, with 7 bases identical to TRBD2. The junction had 3 bases not matched to a gene; V was cut back by 7 bases and J by 0 bases. Germline lookup yields CDR1 LGHNA and CDR2 YNFKEQ. This CDR3 contains 14 residues. CDR3 region: CASTSGNSYNEQFF. CDR3 coding DNA: TGTGCCAGCACTAGCGGTAACTCCTACAATGAGCAGTTCTTC.

The chain combines TRBV11-3 with TRBJ2-1; 8 bases are a match to TRBD1. The V segment lost 6 bases and the J segment 3 bases; nucleotides outside the gene matches: 10. There are 16 residues in the CDR3. Germline CDR1 and CDR2: SGHNT and YENEEA. The chain's CDR3 is CASSEMGQVGYNEQFF. CDR3 nucleotide sequence: TGTGCCAGCAGTGAAATGGGACAGGTGGGCTACAATGAGCAGTTCTTC.

The chain is built from TRBV25-1 and TRBJ2-3; D possibly corresponds to TRBD1 (5 bases). The CDR3 spans 15 residues. Germline CDR1 reads MGHDK; CDR2 reads SYGVNS. V lost 3 bases to trimming and J lost 6 bases, with 16 bases between them. CDR3 in DNA: TGTGCCAGCAGTGACTTAGGACAAATCGGGGATACGCAGTATTTT. Its translation: CASSDLGQIGDTQYF.

The V gene is TRBV10-2, the J gene TRBJ2-6; D gene ambiguous. Germline V gene lookup returns CDR1 WSHSY and CDR2 SAAADI. The CDR3 contains 14 residues. Trimming took 8 bases from V and 0 from J, leaving 8 bases between them. Here the CDR3 reads CASLESSGANVLTF. DNA of the CDR3: TGCGCCAGCCTCGAGTCCTCTGGGGCCAACGTCCTGACTTTC.

The genes are TRBV5-1 and TRBJ1-2; 9 positions agree with TRBD1. Germline values: CDR1 SGHRS, CDR2 YFSETQ. This CDR3 comprises 18 residues. V trimming: 0 bases; J trimming: 5 bases; junction bases outside the gene matches: 14. CDR3 region: CASSLDRGLLSTRYGYTF. Written as DNA, the CDR3 is TGCGCCAGCAGCTTGGACAGGGGGCTTCTTTCAACACGTTATGGCTACACCTTC.

The CDR3 reads CASRQATDTQYF. For the CDR3, the DNA is TGTGCCAGCAGGCAGGCGACAGATACGCAGTATTTT. This chain uses TRBV12-3 or TRBV12-4 with TRBJ2-3; no reliable D call. Deletions cut 6 bases from V and 3 bases from J, with 7 bases between. This CDR3 has 12 amino acids.

The rearrangement links TRBV5-4 to TRBJ2-5; 7 positions match TRBD1. Trimming took 4 bases from V and 4 from J; bases not matched to a gene: 4. Looked up from germline, CDR1 is SGHNT and CDR2 is YYREEE (reference sequence). The CDR3 spans 13 residues. This chain's CDR3 is CASSLGQSETQYF. Written as DNA, the CDR3 is TGTGCCAGCAGCCTGGGACAGTCAGAGACCCAGTACTTC.

The chain recombines TRBV19 with TRBJ1-6, with 8 bases lining up with TRBD1. Trimming removed 0 bases from V and 10 bases from J; junction bases left unmatched: 14. CDR3 length equals 18 residues. CDR1 LNHDA and CDR2 SQIVND come from the germline V gene (reference sequence). CDR3 sequence: CASSIDGPAAGGISPLHF. The CDR3 DNA sequence: TGTGCCAGTAGTATAGATGGCCCCGCGGCAGGGGGCATCTCACCCCTCCACTTT.